This is a list of T cell receptor beta chains from one sample in a study of blood T cell repertoires in COVID-19. This table comes from immunoSEQ multiplex PCR, and its TCRdb copy is limited to in-frame clones, with some not included. The sample holds a few hundred thousand clones, roughly 82% seen once. Material: peripheral blood. The receptors shown here come from a woman aged 50 to 60 with acute or convalescent COVID-19. Both conserved end residues are part of each CDR3. A D gene is named only where the DNA matches it firmly. Some rows have no size entry. The others give once, few or many, or a class for an expanded clone.

j_gene	v_gene	d_gene	abundance	len	CDR3aa	CDR3nt
TRBJ1-5	TRBV4-1	-	-	13	CASSQSTDQPQHF	TGCGCCAGCAGCCAGTCAACGGATCAGCCCCAGCATTTT
TRBJ1-4	TRBV27	TRBD1	-	15	CATATGGGQGEKLFF	TGTGCCACTGCGACAGGGGGCGGTCAAGGTGAAAAACTGTTTTTT
TRBJ1-1	TRBV19	-	once	13	CASSTTGNTEAFF	TGTGCCAGTAGCACTACAGGGAACACTGAAGCTTTCTTT
TRBJ1-3	TRBV6-5	-	-	14	CASSYAGDGNTIYF	TGTGCCAGCAGTTACGCAGGTGACGGAAACACCATATATTTT
TRBJ2-7	TRBV27	-	-	17	CASSSLSPRTGTYEQYF	TGTGCCAGCAGTTCCCTTTCTCCCAGAACAGGGACATACGAGCAGTACTTC
TRBJ1-4	TRBV2	-	-	16	CASTYSQITTNEKLFF	TGTGCCAGCACTTACAGCCAAATTACAACTAATGAAAAACTGTTTTTT
TRBJ2-1	TRBV29-1	-	once	17	CSVVYPPGGYSYNEQFF	TGCAGCGTTGTATACCCCCCAGGGGGGTATTCCTACAATGAGCAGTTCTTC
TRBJ1-1	TRBV19	-	-	15	CASSIQAGLNTEAFF	TGTGCCAGTAGTATCCAGGCAGGTCTTAACACTGAAGCTTTCTTT
TRBJ2-2	TRBV5-6	-	-	14	CASSVRRNTGELFF	TGTGCCAGCAGCGTTCGTAGGAACACCGGGGAGCTGTTTTTT
TRBJ2-5	TRBV19	-	-	14	CASRLSTGLETQYF	TGTGCCAGTAGACTCTCGACAGGTTTGGAGACCCAGTACTTC
TRBJ1-6	TRBV2	-	-	16	CASSDRQAPSNSPLHF	TGTGCCAGCAGTGACCGGCAGGCTCCCTCTAATTCACCCCTCCACTTT
TRBJ2-7	TRBV5-1	-	-	18	CASSLGSRGRTSPYEQYF	TGCGCCAGCAGCTTGGGATCCCGAGGGCGGACGAGTCCCTACGAGCAGTACTTC
TRBJ2-3	TRBV9	-	-	17	CASSSWSNSGGTDTQYF	TGTGCCAGCAGCTCCTGGTCAAACTCAGGGGGCACAGATACGCAGTATTTT
TRBJ1-5	TRBV3-1/TRBV3-2	-	-	14	CASSQDRGKGTQHF	TGTGCCAGCAGCCAAGATCGTGGAAAGGGGACCCAGCATTTT
TRBJ1-6	TRBV5-6	-	-	14	CASSQDILRRALHF	TGTGCCAGCAGCCAAGACATTTTACGCAGGGCCCTCCACTTT
TRBJ2-7	TRBV27	TRBD2	-	15	CASSLRLAGTYEQYF	TGTGCCAGCAGTTTAAGGCTAGCGGGAACCTACGAGCAGTACTTC
TRBJ2-7	TRBV28	-	-	15	CASSFSGHRTYEQYF	TGTGCCAGCAGTTTTTCGGGACACCGCACCTACGAGCAGTACTTC
TRBJ1-1	TRBV18	TRBD1	-	14	CASSEGQGSFQAFF	TGTGCCAGCTCAGAGGGACAGGGAAGTTTTCAAGCTTTCTTT
TRBJ1-1	TRBV28	-	-	13	CASSLQGFPEAFF	TGTGCCAGCAGTTTGCAGGGTTTCCCTGAAGCTTTCTTT
TRBJ2-2	TRBV7-2	TRBD2	-	15	CASRPGLARAGELFF	TGTGCCAGCAGACCGGGACTAGCTAGGGCCGGGGAGCTGTTTTTT
TRBJ2-7	TRBV18	TRBD1	-	14	CASSRDRGPYEQYF	TGTGCCAGCTCACGGGACAGGGGGCCTTACGAGCAGTACTTC
TRBJ2-7	TRBV7-2	-	-	14	CASSRSEVSYEQYF	TGTGCCAGCAGCCGCAGCGAAGTCTCCTACGAGCAGTACTTC
TRBJ2-3	TRBV9	TRBD2	-	16	CASSVGLADPTDTQYF	TGTGCCAGCAGCGTAGGCCTAGCGGACCCCACAGATACGCAGTATTTT
TRBJ1-2	TRBV5-1	-	-	12	CASSLVTGFVTF	TGCGCCAGCAGCTTGGTAACAGGGTTTGTGACCTTC
TRBJ1-2	TRBV5-1	TRBD1	-	13	CASSPGQGVGYTF	TGCGCCAGCAGCCCGGGACAGGGGGTTGGCTACACCTTC
TRBJ1-4	TRBV29-1	-	-	13	CSGRDARDEKLFF	TGCAGCGGGAGGGACGCAAGAGATGAAAAACTGTTTTTT
TRBJ1-6	TRBV7-2	TRBD1	-	15	CASRKSDRANSPLHF	TGTGCCAGCAGAAAATCGGACAGGGCCAATTCACCCCTCCACTTT
TRBJ1-1	TRBV9	-	-	14	CASSVRGGVTEAFF	TGTGCCAGCAGCGTCAGGGGCGGCGTCACTGAAGCTTTCTTT
TRBJ2-2	TRBV5-4	-	once	14	CASSTGQNTGELFF	TGTGCCAGCAGCACGGGACAGAACACCGGGGAGCTGTTTTTT
TRBJ2-5	TRBV7-6	-	once	12	CASSSHRETQYF	TGTGCCAGCAGCTCCCATCGGGAGACCCAGTACTTC
TRBJ2-3	TRBV5-1	TRBD2	-	15	CASSPGLAGTDTQYF	TGCGCCAGCAGCCCGGGACTAGCGGGAACAGATACGCAGTATTTT
TRBJ2-5	TRBV11-2	TRBD2	-	14	CASGPRGGPETQYF	TGTGCCAGCGGACCACGGGGGGGGCCAGAGACCCAGTACTTC
TRBJ2-7	TRBV28	TRBD1	-	15	CASSLSVQGGYEQYF	TGTGCCAGCAGTTTATCTGTACAGGGGGGCTACGAGCAGTACTTC
TRBJ1-4	TRBV7-9	-	-	14	CASSLGQANEKLFF	TGTGCCAGCAGCTTAGGGCAGGCTAATGAAAAACTGTTTTTT
TRBJ2-3	TRBV3-1/TRBV3-2	TRBD2	-	16	CASSQASGLSTDTQYF	TGTGCCAGCAGCCAAGCTAGCGGGCTTAGCACAGATACGCAGTATTTT
TRBJ1-1	TRBV6-5	-	-	16	CASSYHATSVNTEAFF	TGTGCCAGCAGTTACCACGCCACTTCGGTGAACACTGAAGCTTTCTTT
TRBJ2-5	TRBV7-3	-	few	13	CASSPAGYGTQYF	TGTGCCAGCAGCCCCGCAGGGTACGGGACCCAGTACTTC
TRBJ2-7	TRBV6-5	TRBD2	-	14	CASSRTSGSNEQYF	TGTGCCAGCAGTCGGACTAGCGGGAGCAACGAGCAGTACTTC
TRBJ1-2	TRBV7-3	-	-	16	CASSLTSAGGAYGYTF	TGTGCCAGCAGCTTAACGTCAGCGGGGGGTGCCTATGGCTACACCTTC
TRBJ2-7	TRBV12-3/TRBV12-4	TRBD2	-	12	CASSPGGYEQYF	TGTGCCAGCAGCCCCGGGGGGTACGAGCAGTACTTC
TRBJ2-5	TRBV12-3/TRBV12-4	-	-	11	CASSSRLTQYF	TGTGCCAGCAGTTCCCGGTTGACCCAGTACTTC
TRBJ1-5	TRBV24-1	TRBD1	-	15	CATSGRDRGFQPQHF	TGTGCCACCAGTGGTCGGGACAGGGGGTTTCAGCCCCAGCATTTT
TRBJ2-1	TRBV5-1	TRBD2	-	18	CASSLIPGGSGSRNEQFF	TGCGCCAGCAGCTTGATCCCCGGAGGTAGCGGGAGTAGAAATGAGCAGTTCTTC
TRBJ2-5	TRBV5-4	TRBD1	-	15	CASSPRQGAGETQYF	TGTGCCAGCAGCCCGCGACAGGGGGCAGGGGAGACCCAGTACTTC
TRBJ1-6	TRBV7-2	TRBD1	-	18	CASSFSRTGSSYNSPLHF	TGTGCCAGCAGCTTCAGCCGGACAGGGAGCTCCTATAATTCACCCCTCCACTTT
TRBJ2-7	TRBV11-1	-	-	12	CASSHSRSEQYF	TGTGCCAGCAGCCACTCTAGGAGCGAGCAGTACTTC
TRBJ2-7	TRBV19	TRBD2	-	15	CASSPLAGSSYEQYF	TGTGCCAGTAGCCCTCTAGCGGGGAGCTCCTACGAGCAGTACTTC
TRBJ1-5	TRBV6-5	-	-	14	CASSYRQVNQPQHF	TGTGCCAGCAGTTATAGACAGGTGAATCAGCCCCAGCATTTT
TRBJ2-2	TRBV7-2	-	-	14	CASSRRQSTGELFF	TGTGCCAGCAGCCGTCGACAGAGCACCGGGGAGCTGTTTTTT
TRBJ2-1	TRBV19	-	once	13	CASSIKQGNEQFF	TGTGCCAGTAGTATAAAACAGGGCAATGAGCAGTTCTTC